This T cell receptor (beta chain) was retrieved from a study of early stage breast cancer tumors. Background on the study: Twelve of the 16 invasive tumors were ER+, PR+ and HER2-.

Findings of the study overall: Functional markers like CD4, CD8 and FOXP3 were missed in bulk sequencing.

Assay used: immunoSEQ multiplex PCR; TCRdb lists only in-frame clones, some missing. The repertoire includes roughly 8,400 clones, 70% to 85% of them detected once, and about 8.5% sits in the top ten. With 3 bases removed from V and 2 bases from J, the gap between germline ends came to 8 bases. Germline values: CDR1 ENHRY, CDR2 SYGVKD. The CDR3 consists of 14 residues. Details on this clone: Its antigen is still unknown.

The chain is built from TRBV10-3 and TRBJ1-3; D is ambiguous. Sequencing was performed on normal breast tissue next to the tumor. This receptor was obtained from a person in their sixties with breast cancer. The DNA for the CDR3 is TGTGCCATCAGTGACCGGACTGCTGGAAACACCATATATTTT. Its protein is CAISDRTAGNTIYF.